This passage covers 22 T cell receptor beta chains from one sample sequenced in a study of cytomegalovirus exposure and HLA in healthy donors. PCR used 60 Vbeta primers and 13 Jbeta primers. Method: immunoSEQ multiplex PCR; TCRdb's copy keeps in-frame clones and lacks some. The table has over 95,000 clones, around 77% seen once; the top ten hold roughly 3%. Sequenced sample: PBMCs. The receptors originated from a man aged 40-49 years in good health and CMV-seronegative.

This chain connects TRBV5-4 to TRBJ2-3, with D perhaps matching TRBD2 (5 bases). Germline values: CDR1 SGHNT, CDR2 YYREEE (reference sequence). The CDR3 has 14 residues. Trimming pared 3 bases from V and 0 bases from J, leaving 8 bases between. CDR3 protein: CASSWELSTDTQYF. In DNA, the CDR3 is TGTGCCAGCAGCTGGGAGCTTAGCACAGATACGCAGTATTTT.

In this sample, this clone turned up a few times. The rearrangement uses TRBV6-5 and TRBJ2-2; D unclear. CDR1 is MNHEY and CDR2 is SVGAGI in the germline V gene. This CDR3 is 14 amino acids long. V dropped 6 bases and J dropped 4 bases, with 12 bases sitting between them. CDR3 residues: CASSANRFTGELFF. The CDR3, as DNA: TGTGCCAGCAGCGCAAACAGATTCACCGGGGAGCTGTTTTTT.

The chain recombines TRBV5-1 with TRBJ1-1, with a weak D call TRBD1 (6 bases). CDR3 length equals 13 residues. The V end lost 4 bases, the J end lost 1 base, and 8 bases lay between the germline ends. Germline-derived CDR1 and CDR2 are SGHRS and YFSETQ. CDR3 sequence: CASSPGQNTEAFF. DNA for the CDR3: TGCGCCAGCAGCCCGGGACAGAACACTGAAGCTTTCTTT.

This clone was counted once. The chain carries TRBV19 and TRBJ2-1; D remains ambiguous. The V end was cut by 1 base, the J end by 5 bases, with 12 bases between. CDR3 size: 15 residues. CDR1 is LNHDA, CDR2 SQIVND, per germline (reference sequence). The CDR3 loop is CASSIGIVADNEQFF. Written as DNA, the CDR3 is TGTGCCAGTAGTATAGGAATTGTAGCAGACAATGAGCAGTTCTTC. The full variable domain, completed using reference TRBV19 and TRBJ2-1, is DGGITQSPKYLFRKEGQNVTLSCEQNLNHDAMYWYRQDPGQGLRLIYYSQIVNDFQKGDIAEGYSVSREKKESFPLTVTSAQKNPTAFYLCASSIGIVADNEQFFGPGTRLTVL.

This clone came up a few times. The rearrangement uses TRBV10-3 and TRBJ2-5; 7 nucleotides match TRBD2. The CDR3 is 13 residues long. After removal of 10 bases from V and 5 bases from J, the junction contained 10 bases not matched to a gene. The germline V gene encodes CDR1 ENHRY and CDR2 SYGVKD. CDR3 sequence: CANARDGGETQYF. CDR3 nucleotide sequence: TGTGCCAACGCCCGGGACGGGGGGGAGACCCAGTACTTC.

This clone was found a few times. The rearrangement joins TRBV2 to TRBJ2-7, with D maybe TRBD1 (5 bases). The germline V and J ends were trimmed by 1 base and 0 bases, with 13 bases remaining between them. The CDR3 is 16 amino acids. Germline CDR1 SNHLY, CDR2 FYNNEI. The CDR3: CASSEGTGISSYEQYF. The DNA for the CDR3 is TGTGCCAGCAGTGAAGGTACAGGTATAAGCTCCTACGAGCAGTACTTC.

This clone was observed once. This chain joins TRBV6-5 and TRBJ2-7; tentative D call: TRBD2 (7 bases). The CDR3 length is 15 residues. Germline V CDR1 and CDR2: MNHEY, SVGAGI. Trimming stripped 6 bases from V and 9 bases from J, with 24 bases between. CDR3 region: CASSRGGAYYEGQYF. The CDR3 DNA sequence: TGTGCCAGCAGCCGAGGGGGGGCGTACTACGAGGGGCAGTACTTC.

CDR3 residues: CASNSIEMNHGYTF. DNA for the CDR3: TGTGCCAGTAATAGTATTGAAATGAACCATGGCTACACCTTC. The chain is built from TRBV19 and TRBJ1-2, with no clear D. This CDR3 is built from 14 residues. Looked up from germline, CDR1 is LNHDA and CDR2 is SQIVND (reference sequence). V lost 7 bases, J lost 6 bases, and 18 bases lay in between.

The chain recombines TRBV21-1 with TRBJ1-4. TRBV21-1 is designated a pseudogene. The length of the CDR3 is 15 residues. This chain's CDR3 is CASTSIGEETEKLFF. Written as DNA, the CDR3 is TGTGCCAGCACCTCCATCGGGGAGGAGACCGAAAAACTGTTTTTT.

The gene calls are TRBV5-6 and TRBJ1-2; D possibly corresponds to TRBD1 (6 bases). The CDR3 has 14 residues. Germline lookup yields CDR1 SGHDT and CDR2 YYEEEE. V shed 1 base and J shed 4 bases, with 11 bases lying between them. The CDR3 coding sequence is TGTGCCAGCAGCTTGCTCCAGGGGACCTATGGCTACACCTTC. It is translated as CASSLLQGTYGYTF.

The chain combines TRBV5-4 with TRBJ2-3, with a tentative D call TRBD2 (6 bases). V lost 0 bases and J 3 bases, leaving 14 bases between the germline ends. Looked up from germline, CDR1 is SGHNT and CDR2 is YYREEE (reference sequence). The CDR3 spans 16 residues. The CDR3 DNA follows: TGTGCCAGCAGCTTGGGGGGCGGGGTGGTTACAGATACGCAGTATTTT. Its translation is CASSLGGGVVTDTQYF. Together with reference TRBV5-4 and TRBJ2-3, the CDR3 gives the full variable domain: ETGVTQSPTHLIKTRGQQVTLRCSSQSGHNTVSWYQQALGQGPQFIFQYYREEENGRGNFPPRFSGLQFPNYSSELNVNALELDDSALYLCASSLGGGVVTDTQYFGPGTRLTVL.

This clone was observed a single time. The chain couples TRBV15 to TRBJ1-1, with 8 bases aligning to TRBD1. CDR3 length: 15 amino acids. Per the germline V gene, CDR1 is LNHNV and CDR2 is YYDKDF (reference sequence). V trimming: 4 bases; J trimming: 1 base; junction bases outside the gene matches: 5. The CDR3 coding sequence is TGTGCCACCAGCAAAAGGACAGGGAAGAACACTGAAGCTTTCTTT. This translates into CATSKRTGKNTEAFF.

The rearrangement links TRBV28 to TRBJ2-7; TRBD2 aligns across 11 bases. The CDR3 loop spans 15 amino acids. The V and J ends lost 3 bases and 2 bases, in that order; junction bases with no gene match: 3. In germline, CDR1 is MDHEN, CDR2 SYDVKM. The CDR3 sequence is CASSFASGGTYEQYF. CDR3 nucleotide sequence: TGTGCCAGCAGTTTCGCTAGCGGGGGGACCTACGAGCAGTACTTC.

The chain employs TRBV7-9 and TRBJ2-2; possibly TRBD2 for D (7 bases). V was cut by 4 bases and J by 6 bases, with 27 bases left in between. CDR1 is SEHNR, CDR2 FQNEAQ, per germline (reference sequence). The CDR3 is made up of 19 amino acids. In DNA form, the CDR3 reads TGTGCCAGCAGCTCGACTGGGGGGCCTAGCGGAATGAGGGCCGGGGAGCTGTTTTTT. Amino acids: CASSSTGGPSGMRAGELFF.

The sample holds one count of this clone. This chain uses TRBV5-1 with TRBJ2-3; 9 bases are a match to TRBD1. The V gene end was trimmed by 0 bases and the J gene end by 4 bases; junction bases not matched to a gene: 3. The germline CDR1 and CDR2 sequences are SGHRS and YFSETQ. CDR3 length: 15 amino acids. The CDR3 loop reads CASSLGGQGPDTQYF. In nucleotides, the CDR3 is TGCGCCAGCAGCTTGGGGGGACAGGGACCAGATACGCAGTATTTT.

V is TRBV30 and J is TRBJ1-6; D is unclear. This CDR3 spans 15 amino acids. Trimming shortened V by 0 bases and J by 0 bases, and 6 bases separated the two germline ends. Per germline, CDR1 GTSNPN and CDR2 SVGIG (reference sequence). The CDR3 nucleotides read TGTGCCTGGAGTGTCTCGAGCTCCTATAATTCACCCCTCCACTTT. Translation: CAWSVSSSYNSPLHF.

The V and J genes are TRBV30 and TRBJ2-3; 12 nucleotides match TRBD1. J was trimmed by 2 bases and V by 6 bases; bases with no gene match: 9. CDR1 and CDR2 (germline): GTSNPN, SVGIG (reference sequence). The length of the CDR3 is 16 residues. The CDR3 DNA reads as TGTGCCTGCAATTCCCGGGACAGGGGGCTCACAGATACGCAGTATTTT. This gives the protein CACNSRDRGLTDTQYF.

The genes are TRBV18 and TRBJ1-5, with 8 nucleotides matching TRBD1. Germline V gene lookup returns CDR1 KGHSH and CDR2 LQKENI. The CDR3 consists of 15 residues. Germline trimming cut 4 bases from V and 4 bases from J; bases unmatched to any gene: 6. CDR3 in amino acids: CASSLATGGNQPQHF. In DNA form, the CDR3 reads TGTGCCAGCTCACTGGCTACAGGGGGAAATCAGCCCCAGCATTTT.

This chain joins TRBV6-1 and TRBJ2-7; 11 nucleotides line up with TRBD1. J gave up 1 base and V 7 bases, and 6 bases lay outside the gene matches. The CDR3 is 15 residues long. The V gene's germline CDR1 is MNHNS and CDR2 SASEGT. The CDR3 nucleotides are TGTGCCAGCAACTTCCGGGACAGGGGGTCCTACGAGCAGTACTTC. The encoded protein is CASNFRDRGSYEQYF.

This clone was seen a few times. The DNA of the CDR3 is TGTGCCAGCAGCACGGGACAGATTAACACTGAAGCTTTCTTT. It specifies CASSTGQINTEAFF. The chain carries TRBV5-4 and TRBJ1-1, with 7 bases lining up with TRBD1. The ends lost 4 bases at V and 2 bases at J; junction bases unmatched: 5. The CDR3 runs 14 residues. Germline values: CDR1 SGHNT, CDR2 YYREEE (reference sequence).

The chain is built from TRBV7-6 and TRBJ2-7; D perhaps matches TRBD2 (6 bases). This CDR3 is 15 amino acids long. Germline values: CDR1 SGHVS, CDR2 FNYEAQ. Trimming cost V 4 bases and J 2 bases, with 15 bases left between them. The CDR3 DNA is TGTGCCAGCAGCTCCCCTCGGACTAACCCCTACGAGCAGTACTTC. Residues: CASSSPRTNPYEQYF.

The chain joins TRBV4-2 to TRBJ2-1, with 7 bases aligning to TRBD1. CDR3 length: 15 amino acids. The trim removed 3 bases at V and 7 bases at J, leaving 9 bases unmatched. Germline V gene data show CDR1 as LGHNA and CDR2 as YNFKEQ. Here the CDR3 DNA reads TGTGCCAGCAGCCACCCCGGGACAGACGGAAATGAGCAGTTCTTC. Protein: CASSHPGTDGNEQFF.